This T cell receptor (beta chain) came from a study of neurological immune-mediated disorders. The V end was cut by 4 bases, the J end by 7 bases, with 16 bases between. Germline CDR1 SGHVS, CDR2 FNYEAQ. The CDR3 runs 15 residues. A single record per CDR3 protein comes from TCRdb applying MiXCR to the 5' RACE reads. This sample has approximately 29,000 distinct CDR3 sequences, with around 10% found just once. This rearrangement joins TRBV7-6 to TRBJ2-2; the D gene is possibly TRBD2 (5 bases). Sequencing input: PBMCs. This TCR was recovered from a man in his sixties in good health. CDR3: CASSSMDSGRGELFF. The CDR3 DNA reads TGTGCCAGCAGCTCGATGGACTCGGGCCGCGGGGAGCTGTTTTTT. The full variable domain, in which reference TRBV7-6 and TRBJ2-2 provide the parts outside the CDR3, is GAGVSQSPRYKVTKRGQDVALRCDPISGHVSLYWYRQALGQGPEFLTYFNYEAQQDKSGLPNDRFSAERPEGSISTLTIQRTEQRDSAMYRCASSSMDSGRGELFFGEGSRLTVL.